The sequence of this T cell receptor (beta chain) was determined in a study of blood T cell repertoires in COVID-19. Unmatched junction bases numbered 5, after V lost 5 bases and J lost 3 bases. The CDR3 has 15 amino acids. CDR1 and CDR2 from the germline V gene are LGHNA and YNFKEQ. In the authors' methods: It was from reference gene primer amplification that nucleated cell counts were estimated. Repertoires were generated with immunoSEQ multiplex PCR, while TCRdb's copy carries only in-frame clones and drops some. V and J calls and clone size are copied from that table; D and trimming were computed from the DNA. Of 100,000 to 150,000 clones listed, over 70% were seen once; the top ten hold approximately 3.9%.

This TCR came from a woman in her 50s with acute or convalescent COVID-19. Sequencing was performed on peripheral blood. The chain uses TRBV4-2 and TRBJ2-2, with 8 bases fitting TRBD1. The CDR3 DNA sequence: TGTGCCAGCAGCTTAACGACAGGGGACACCGGGGAGCTGTTTTTT. Translating it yields CASSLTTGDTGELFF.